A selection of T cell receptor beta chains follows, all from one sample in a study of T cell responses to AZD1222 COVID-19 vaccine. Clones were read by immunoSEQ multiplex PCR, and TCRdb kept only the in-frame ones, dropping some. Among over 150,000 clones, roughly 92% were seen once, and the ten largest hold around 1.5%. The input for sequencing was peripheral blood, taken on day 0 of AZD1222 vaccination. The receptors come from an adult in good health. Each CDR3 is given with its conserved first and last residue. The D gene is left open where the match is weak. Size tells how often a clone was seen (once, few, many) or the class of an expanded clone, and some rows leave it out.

DNA: TGTGCCAGCCATCAGACAGGGACAACCCGATCAGGCTACACCTTC; CDR3: CASHQTGTTRSGYTF; size: .; D: TRBD1; V: TRBV6-5; J: TRBJ1-2
DNA: TGTGCCAGCAGTCCTAGTACTCCAAGCCAAGTCGGCCCCCAGCATTTT; CDR3: CASSPSTPSQVGPQHF; size: .; D: .; V: TRBV7-8; J: TRBJ1-5
DNA: TGTGCCAGCAGCTGGGGGGGGCCGAACACCATATATTTT; CDR3: CASSWGGPNTIYF; size: once; D: .; V: TRBV7-2; J: TRBJ1-3
DNA: TGTGCCAGCAGTGTTGGGGCGCAGGGTGAAGCTTTCTTT; CDR3: CASSVGAQGEAFF; size: .; D: .; V: TRBV2; J: TRBJ1-1
DNA: TGTGCCAGCAGCCCACCATTCCAGGGTTCACCCCTCCACTTT; CDR3: CASSPPFQGSPLHF; size: .; D: .; V: TRBV7-8; J: TRBJ1-6
DNA: TGCAGCCCTCAAGGGGGGCCTTCAGGGTCACCCCTCCACTTT; CDR3: CSPQGGPSGSPLHF; size: .; D: .; V: TRBV29-1; J: TRBJ1-6
DNA: TGTGCCAGCAGCTCCGGGACTAGCGGGAGACGAGTGGGTTACGAGCAGTACTTC; CDR3: CASSSGTSGRRVGYEQYF; size: .; D: TRBD2; V: TRBV7-2; J: TRBJ2-7
DNA: TGTGCCAGCACCCCATCAGGGACTGGGGGCGCGGAGACCCAGTACTTC; CDR3: CASTPSGTGGAETQYF; size: .; D: .; V: TRBV25-1; J: TRBJ2-5
DNA: TGCGCCAGCAGCTTGGCCGGGACGGATATTTACGAGCAGTACTTC; CDR3: CASSLAGTDIYEQYF; size: .; D: .; V: TRBV5-1; J: TRBJ2-7
DNA: TGTGCCAGCAGTGAGATACCTAGCACAGATACGCAGTATTTT; CDR3: CASSEIPSTDTQYF; size: .; D: .; V: TRBV6-1; J: TRBJ2-3
DNA: TGCGCCAGCCGACGGGGGGCGAGGGAGCAGTTCTTC; CDR3: CASRRGAREQFF; size: .; D: .; V: TRBV5-1; J: TRBJ2-1
DNA: TGTGCCAGCAGCCGGAATACAGGGGTCGCAAATCAGCCCCAGCATTTT; CDR3: CASSRNTGVANQPQHF; size: .; D: TRBD1; V: TRBV11-2; J: TRBJ1-5
DNA: TGTGCCAGCAGCTTGGCCCTCGGACAGGGGAGAACTGAAGCTTTCTTT; CDR3: CASSLALGQGRTEAFF; size: .; D: TRBD1; V: TRBV5-4; J: TRBJ1-1
DNA: TGTGCCAGCAGCTGGGGGACAGGGGATTATGGCTACACCTTC; CDR3: CASSWGTGDYGYTF; size: .; D: TRBD1; V: TRBV7-9; J: TRBJ1-2
DNA: TGCAGTGCCGGACTAGCGAGCGTCTTATACTTC; CDR3: CSAGLASVLYF; size: .; D: TRBD2; V: TRBV20-1; J: TRBJ2-7
DNA: TGCGCCAGCGGATTAGGGGCCCCTCTCAATGAGCAGTTCTTC; CDR3: CASGLGAPLNEQFF; size: .; D: .; V: TRBV5-1; J: TRBJ2-1
DNA: TGTGCCAGCGGGGGAGTAAGTCTGTCCACTGAAGCTTTCTTT; CDR3: CASGGVSLSTEAFF; size: .; D: .; V: TRBV5-6; J: TRBJ1-1
DNA: TGCGCCAGCAGTGAGTTCAGGGGACTTACATTGTTTTTT; CDR3: CASSEFRGLTLFF; size: .; D: .; V: TRBV10-2; J: TRBJ1-4
DNA: TGTGCCAGCAGCCAACTGGGATATGCGAACACCGGGGAGCTGTTTTTT; CDR3: CASSQLGYANTGELFF; size: .; D: .; V: TRBV3-1/TRBV3-2; J: TRBJ2-2
DNA: TGTGCCAGCAGCCTGGCGGCTAAAACCCAGTACTTC; CDR3: CASSLAAKTQYF; size: .; D: .; V: TRBV2; J: TRBJ2-5
DNA: TGTGCCAGCAGCGCCGGCCCGGGTGGGGGAAGCAATCAGCCCCAGCATTTT; CDR3: CASSAGPGGGSNQPQHF; size: .; D: .; V: TRBV9; J: TRBJ1-5
DNA: TGTGCCAGCAGGTACGGGACAGGGGATGGCTACACCTTC; CDR3: CASRYGTGDGYTF; size: .; D: TRBD1; V: TRBV6-5; J: TRBJ1-2
DNA: TGTGCCAGCAGCCAAGGGATAGCGGGGGGGGAAAATGAGCAGTTCTTC; CDR3: CASSQGIAGGENEQFF; size: .; D: TRBD2; V: TRBV3-1/TRBV3-2; J: TRBJ2-1
DNA: TGTGCCAGCTCACTCGCCGGGAACACTGAAGCTTTCTTT; CDR3: CASSLAGNTEAFF; size: .; D: .; V: TRBV18; J: TRBJ1-1
DNA: TGTGCCAGTAGTATACGGCGGGGGGGCCTCCGGGACAATGAGCAGTTCTTC; CDR3: CASSIRRGGLRDNEQFF; size: .; D: TRBD2; V: TRBV19; J: TRBJ2-1
DNA: TGTGCCAGCAGCCCCAGAGGGAGCGGGACCTACAATGAGCAGTTCTTC; CDR3: CASSPRGSGTYNEQFF; size: few; D: TRBD2; V: TRBV7-2; J: TRBJ2-1
DNA: TGTGCCAGTAGTATGACAGGGGGGAACACTGAAGCTTTCTTT; CDR3: CASSMTGGNTEAFF; size: .; D: TRBD1; V: TRBV19; J: TRBJ1-1
DNA: TGTGCCAGCAGTGTGAGGGGGGGGAACAATCAGCCCCAGCATTTT; CDR3: CASSVRGGNNQPQHF; size: .; D: .; V: TRBV27; J: TRBJ1-5
DNA: TGTGCCTGGAGTGTTTTCCAGACAGGGGGCAACTATGGCTACACCTTC; CDR3: CAWSVFQTGGNYGYTF; size: .; D: TRBD1; V: TRBV30; J: TRBJ1-2
DNA: TGTGCCAGCAGTTACTCGAGCCCCCTCCGGGGAAGCAATCAGCCCCAGCATTTT; CDR3: CASSYSSPLRGSNQPQHF; size: .; D: .; V: TRBV6-2/TRBV6-3; J: TRBJ1-5
DNA: TGTGCCAGCTCCCGGGGGGGGCAATACGAGCAGTACTTC; CDR3: CASSRGGQYEQYF; size: .; D: TRBD2; V: TRBV18; J: TRBJ2-7
DNA: TGCGCCAGCAGCCCAAGAGGCCTAGCGGGATACAATGAGCAGTTCTTC; CDR3: CASSPRGLAGYNEQFF; size: few; D: TRBD2; V: TRBV10-1; J: TRBJ2-1
DNA: TGTGCCATCAGTGAGGAATGGACAGGGAACACTGAAGCTTTCTTT; CDR3: CAISEEWTGNTEAFF; size: .; D: TRBD1; V: TRBV10-3; J: TRBJ1-1
DNA: TGCGCCAGCAGCTTGACAGGAGGGAACACTGAAGCTTTCTTT; CDR3: CASSLTGGNTEAFF; size: .; D: .; V: TRBV5-1; J: TRBJ1-1
DNA: TGTGCCAGCAGTCAACCCGGGACCGCTCGAAAACCCCAGCATTTT; CDR3: CASSQPGTARKPQHF; size: .; D: .; V: TRBV6-2/TRBV6-3; J: TRBJ1-5
DNA: TGCGCCAGCACCCTAGCGGGGGGTTCCTACAATGAGCAGTTCTTC; CDR3: CASTLAGGSYNEQFF; size: .; D: TRBD2; V: TRBV23-1; J: TRBJ2-1